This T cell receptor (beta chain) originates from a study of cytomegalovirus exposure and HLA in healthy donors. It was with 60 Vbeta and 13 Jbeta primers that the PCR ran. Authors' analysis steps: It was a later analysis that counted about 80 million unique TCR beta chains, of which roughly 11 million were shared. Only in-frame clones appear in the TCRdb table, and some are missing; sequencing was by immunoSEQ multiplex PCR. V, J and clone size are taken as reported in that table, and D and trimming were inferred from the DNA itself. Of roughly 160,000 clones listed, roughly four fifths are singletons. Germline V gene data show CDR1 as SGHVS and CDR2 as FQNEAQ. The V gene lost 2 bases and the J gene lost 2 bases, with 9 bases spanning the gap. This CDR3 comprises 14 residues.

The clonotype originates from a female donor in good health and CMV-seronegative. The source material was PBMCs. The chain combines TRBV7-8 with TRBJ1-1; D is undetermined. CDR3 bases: TGTGCCAGCAGCTTAAGGCGGCCAAACACTGAAGCTTTCTTT. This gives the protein CASSLRRPNTEAFF.